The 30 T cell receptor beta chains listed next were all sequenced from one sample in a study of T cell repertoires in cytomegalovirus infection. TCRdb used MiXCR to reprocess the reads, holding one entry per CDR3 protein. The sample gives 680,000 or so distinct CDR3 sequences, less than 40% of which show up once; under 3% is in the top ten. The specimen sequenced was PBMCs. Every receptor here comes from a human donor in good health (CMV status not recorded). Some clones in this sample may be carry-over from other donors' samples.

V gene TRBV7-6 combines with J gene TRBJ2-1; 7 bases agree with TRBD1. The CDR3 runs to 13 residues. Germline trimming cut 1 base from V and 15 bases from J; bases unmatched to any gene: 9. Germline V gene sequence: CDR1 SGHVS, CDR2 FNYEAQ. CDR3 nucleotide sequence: TGTGCCAGCAGCTTAGACGACAGGGACCGGCTGTTCTTC. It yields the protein CASSLDDRDRLFF.

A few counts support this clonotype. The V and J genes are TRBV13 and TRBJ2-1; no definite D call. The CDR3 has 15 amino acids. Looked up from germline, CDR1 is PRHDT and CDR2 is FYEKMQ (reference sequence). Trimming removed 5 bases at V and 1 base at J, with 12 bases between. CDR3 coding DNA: TGTGCCAGCAGCAGCCCCAGCTGGTCCTACAATGAGCAGTTCTTC. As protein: CASSSPSWSYNEQFF.

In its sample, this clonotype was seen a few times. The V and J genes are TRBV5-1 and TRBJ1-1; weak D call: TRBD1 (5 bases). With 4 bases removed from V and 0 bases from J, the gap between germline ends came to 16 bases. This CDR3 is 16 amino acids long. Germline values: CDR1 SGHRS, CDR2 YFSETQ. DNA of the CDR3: TGCGCCAGCAGCCAGGAGGGGCTGGGCATGAACACTGAAGCTTTCTTT. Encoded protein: CASSQEGLGMNTEAFF.

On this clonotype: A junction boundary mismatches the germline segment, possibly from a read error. The CDR3 here is CASSFLKGRGYTDTQYF. CDR3 bases: TGTGCTAGCAGCTTCTTGAAGGGCAGGGGATACACAGATACGCAGTATTTT. The chain combines TRBV7-7 with TRBJ2-3; tentatively, D is TRBD1 (6 bases). There are 17 residues in the CDR3. Germline V CDR1 and CDR2: SSHAT, FNYEAQ (reference sequence).

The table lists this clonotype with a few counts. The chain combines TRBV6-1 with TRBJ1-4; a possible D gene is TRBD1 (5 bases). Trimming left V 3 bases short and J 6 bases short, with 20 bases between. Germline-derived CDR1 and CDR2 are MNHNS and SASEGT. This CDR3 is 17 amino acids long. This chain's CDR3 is CASSDLARAREYEKLFF. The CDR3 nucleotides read TGTGCCAGCAGTGATCTAGCCAGGGCAAGGGAGTATGAAAAACTGTTTTTT.

For the CDR3, the DNA is TGTGCCAGCAGTTTTAATGGGGACAGGGGAACAGATACGCAGTATTTT. Protein: CASSFNGDRGTDTQYF. This chain joins TRBV28 and TRBJ2-3; 10 nucleotides match TRBD1. V lost 3 bases to trimming and J lost 3 bases; unmatched junction nucleotides: 6. The CDR3 is 16 amino acids. CDR1 is MDHEN and CDR2 is SYDVKM in the germline V gene.

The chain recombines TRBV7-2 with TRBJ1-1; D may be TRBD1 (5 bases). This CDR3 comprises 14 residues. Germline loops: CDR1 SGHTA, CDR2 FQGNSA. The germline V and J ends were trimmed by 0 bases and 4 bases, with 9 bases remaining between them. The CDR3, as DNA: TGTGCCAGCAGCTTAGCAGCAGGGCCCACTGAAGCTTTCTTT. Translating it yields CASSLAAGPTEAFF.

Here the CDR3 reads CASSVALADRASTDTQYF. CDR3 DNA sequence: TGTGCCAGCAGCGTAGCACTAGCGGACCGTGCTAGCACAGATACGCAGTATTTT. The J gene is TRBJ2-3, the V gene TRBV9; TRBD2 matches 8 bases. This CDR3 is built from 18 residues. Germline CDR1 is SGDLS and CDR2 is YYNGEE. The ends lost 0 bases at V and 0 bases at J; junction bases unmatched: 9.

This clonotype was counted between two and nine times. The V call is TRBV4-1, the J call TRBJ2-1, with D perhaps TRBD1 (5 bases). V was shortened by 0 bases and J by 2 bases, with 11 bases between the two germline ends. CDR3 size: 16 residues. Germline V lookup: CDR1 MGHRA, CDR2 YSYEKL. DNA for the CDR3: TGCGCCAGCAGCCAAGAAACAGGCCAAACCTACAATGAGCAGTTCTTC. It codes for CASSQETGQTYNEQFF.

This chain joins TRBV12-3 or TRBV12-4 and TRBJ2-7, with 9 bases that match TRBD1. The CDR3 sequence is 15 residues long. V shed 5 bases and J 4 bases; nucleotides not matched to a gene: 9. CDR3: CASSPQTGGGYEQYF. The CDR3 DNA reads TGTGCCAGCAGTCCCCAGACAGGGGGTGGGTACGAGCAGTACTTC.

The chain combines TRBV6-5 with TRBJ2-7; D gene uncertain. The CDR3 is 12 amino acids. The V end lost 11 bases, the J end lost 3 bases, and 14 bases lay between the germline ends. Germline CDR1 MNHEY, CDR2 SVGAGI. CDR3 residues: CAVNGVHYEQYF. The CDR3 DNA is TGTGCCGTCAATGGCGTTCACTACGAGCAGTACTTC.

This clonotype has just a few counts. CDR3 region: CASRDTGTRATGELFF. The CDR3, as DNA: TGTGCCAGCCGCGACACCGGGACTAGGGCCACCGGGGAGCTGTTTTTT. The chain uses TRBV6-6 and TRBJ2-2, with 8 positions matching TRBD2. The CDR3 runs to 16 residues. CDR1 is MNHNY, CDR2 SVGAGI, per germline (reference sequence). With V trimmed by 8 bases and J by 4 bases, 12 bases remained unmatched.

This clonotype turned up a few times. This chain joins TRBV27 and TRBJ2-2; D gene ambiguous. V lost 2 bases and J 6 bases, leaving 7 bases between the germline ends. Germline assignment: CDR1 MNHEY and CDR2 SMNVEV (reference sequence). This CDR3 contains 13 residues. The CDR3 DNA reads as TGTGCCAGCAGTTTAATGCTGTCCGGGGAGCTGTTTTTT. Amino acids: CASSLMLSGELFF.

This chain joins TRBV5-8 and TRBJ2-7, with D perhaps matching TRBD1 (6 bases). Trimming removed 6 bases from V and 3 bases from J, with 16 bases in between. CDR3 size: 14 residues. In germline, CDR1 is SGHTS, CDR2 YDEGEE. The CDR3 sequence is CASNQDRDGYEQYF. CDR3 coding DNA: TGTGCCAGCAACCAGGACAGAGATGGCTACGAGCAGTACTTC.

The CDR3 sequence: CASSLSGVFSPLHF. CDR3 bases: TGTGCCAGCAGTTTGTCCGGGGTTTTTTCACCCCTCCACTTT. The chain joins TRBV12-3 or TRBV12-4 to TRBJ1-6; D gene ambiguous. Trimming removed 3 bases at V and 9 bases at J, with 12 bases between. This CDR3 region has 14 residues.

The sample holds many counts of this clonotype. The CDR3 region is CASSFRGMTGSGNTEAFF. The CDR3 nucleotides are TGTGCCAGCAGCTTTAGGGGAATGACGGGCTCGGGGAACACTGAAGCTTTCTTT. V gene TRBV7-2 combines with J gene TRBJ1-1; possible D gene TRBD1, 5 bases. Trimming took off 3 bases at V and 1 base at J, with 21 bases between the two ends. Germline V gene sequence: CDR1 SGHTA, CDR2 FQGNSA. The CDR3 runs to 18 residues.

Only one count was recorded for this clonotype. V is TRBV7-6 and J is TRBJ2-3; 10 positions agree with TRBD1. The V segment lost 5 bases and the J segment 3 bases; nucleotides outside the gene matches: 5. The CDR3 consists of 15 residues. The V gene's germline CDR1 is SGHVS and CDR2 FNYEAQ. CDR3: CASSTTGGGTDTQYF. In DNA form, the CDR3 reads TGTGCCAGCAGCACGACAGGGGGCGGGACAGATACGCAGTATTTT.

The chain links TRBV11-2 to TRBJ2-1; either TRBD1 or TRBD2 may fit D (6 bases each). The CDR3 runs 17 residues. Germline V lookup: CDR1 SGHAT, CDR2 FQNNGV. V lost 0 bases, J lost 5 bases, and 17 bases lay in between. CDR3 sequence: CASSLDLRGLGDNEQFF. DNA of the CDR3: TGTGCCAGCAGCTTAGATCTTCGGGGGCTCGGCGACAATGAGCAGTTCTTC.

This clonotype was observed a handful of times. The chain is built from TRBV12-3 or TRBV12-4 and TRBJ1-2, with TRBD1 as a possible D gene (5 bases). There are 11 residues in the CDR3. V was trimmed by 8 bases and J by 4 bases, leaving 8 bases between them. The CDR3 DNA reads TGTGCCAGCGGGCAGGGCTATGGCTACACCTTC. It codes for CASGQGYGYTF.

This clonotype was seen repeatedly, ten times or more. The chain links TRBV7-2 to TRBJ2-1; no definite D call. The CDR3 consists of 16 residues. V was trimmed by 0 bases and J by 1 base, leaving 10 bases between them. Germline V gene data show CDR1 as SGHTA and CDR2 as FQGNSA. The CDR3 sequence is CASSLAWVGSYNEQFF. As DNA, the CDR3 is TGTGCCAGCAGCTTAGCATGGGTCGGTTCCTACAATGAGCAGTTCTTC.

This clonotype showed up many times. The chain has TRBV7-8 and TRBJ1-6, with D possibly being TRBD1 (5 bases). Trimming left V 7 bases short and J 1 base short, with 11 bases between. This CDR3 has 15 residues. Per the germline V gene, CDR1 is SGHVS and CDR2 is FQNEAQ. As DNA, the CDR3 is TGTGCCAGCATCCAAGGGGAGTCCTATAATTCACCCCTCCACTTT. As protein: CASIQGESYNSPLHF.

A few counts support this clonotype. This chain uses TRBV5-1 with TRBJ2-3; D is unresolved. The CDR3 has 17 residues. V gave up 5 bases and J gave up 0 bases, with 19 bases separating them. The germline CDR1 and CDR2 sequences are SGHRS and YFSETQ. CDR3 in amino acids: CASSDGWQDLSTDTQYF. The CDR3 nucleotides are TGCGCCAGCAGTGATGGTTGGCAGGACCTTAGCACAGATACGCAGTATTTT. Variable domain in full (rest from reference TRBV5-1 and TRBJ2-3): KAGVTQTPRYLIKTRGQQVTLSCSPISGHRSVSWYQQTPGQGLQFLFEYFSETQRNKGNFPGRFSGRQFSNSRSEMNVSTLELGDSALYLCASSDGWQDLSTDTQYFGPGTRLTVL.

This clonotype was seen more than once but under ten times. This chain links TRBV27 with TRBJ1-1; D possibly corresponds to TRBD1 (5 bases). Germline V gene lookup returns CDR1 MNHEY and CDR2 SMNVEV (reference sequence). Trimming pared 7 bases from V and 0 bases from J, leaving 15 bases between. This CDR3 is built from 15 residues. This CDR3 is CASISYTGVNTEAFF. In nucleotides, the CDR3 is TGTGCCAGCATATCATACACAGGAGTGAACACTGAAGCTTTCTTT.

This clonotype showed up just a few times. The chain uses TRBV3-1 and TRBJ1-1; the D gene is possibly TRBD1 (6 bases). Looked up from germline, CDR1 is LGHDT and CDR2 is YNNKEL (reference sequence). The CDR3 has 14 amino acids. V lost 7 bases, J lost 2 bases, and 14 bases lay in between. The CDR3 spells CASTPWGANTEAFF. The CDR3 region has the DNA TGTGCCAGCACCCCCTGGGGGGCTAACACTGAAGCTTTCTTT. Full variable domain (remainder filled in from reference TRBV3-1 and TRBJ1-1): DTAVSQTPKYLVTQMGNDKSIKCEQNLGHDTMYWYKQDSKKFLKIMFSYNNKELIINETVPNRFSPKSPDKAHLNLHINSLELGDSAVYFCASTPWGANTEAFFGQGTRLTVV.

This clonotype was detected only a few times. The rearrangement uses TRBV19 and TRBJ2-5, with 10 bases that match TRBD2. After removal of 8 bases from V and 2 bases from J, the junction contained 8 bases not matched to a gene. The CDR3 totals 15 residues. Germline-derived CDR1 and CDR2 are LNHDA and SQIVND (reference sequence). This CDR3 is CASYWLAGVQETQYF. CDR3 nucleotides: TGTGCCAGTTATTGGCTAGCGGGAGTTCAAGAGACCCAGTACTTC.

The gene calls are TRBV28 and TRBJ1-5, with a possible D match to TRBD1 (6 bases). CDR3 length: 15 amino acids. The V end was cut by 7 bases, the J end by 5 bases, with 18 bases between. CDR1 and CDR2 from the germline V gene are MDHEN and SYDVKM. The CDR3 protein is CASMGGTPGYQPQHF. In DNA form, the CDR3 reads TGTGCCAGCATGGGGGGGACACCTGGATATCAGCCCCAGCATTTT.

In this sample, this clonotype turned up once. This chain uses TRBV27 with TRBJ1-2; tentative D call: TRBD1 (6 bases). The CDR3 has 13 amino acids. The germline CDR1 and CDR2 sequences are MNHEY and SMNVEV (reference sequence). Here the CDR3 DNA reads TGTTCCATCAGTTTCGCGCAGGGGTATGTCTCCACCTTC. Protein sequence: CSISFAQGYVSTF.

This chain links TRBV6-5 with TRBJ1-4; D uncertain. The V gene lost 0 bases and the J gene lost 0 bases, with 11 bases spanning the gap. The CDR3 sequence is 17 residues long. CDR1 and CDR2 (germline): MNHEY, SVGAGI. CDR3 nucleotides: TGTGCCAGCAGTTACTCGAAAGGAAGGGCAACTAATGAAAAACTGTTTTTT. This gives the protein CASSYSKGRATNEKLFF.

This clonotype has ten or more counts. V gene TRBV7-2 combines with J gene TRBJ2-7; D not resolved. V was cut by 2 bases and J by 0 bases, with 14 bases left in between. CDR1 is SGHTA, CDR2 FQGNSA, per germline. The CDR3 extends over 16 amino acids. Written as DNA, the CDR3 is TGTGCCAGCAGCTTACGGCTGAACCGTGACTCCTACGAGCAGTACTTC. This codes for CASSLRLNRDSYEQYF.

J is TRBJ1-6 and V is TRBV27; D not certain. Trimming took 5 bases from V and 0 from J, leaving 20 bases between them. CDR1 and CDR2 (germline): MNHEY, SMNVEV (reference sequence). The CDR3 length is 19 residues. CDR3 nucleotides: TGTGCCAGCAGTCCCCGACCAGACGGCCGAAGCTCCTATAATTCACCCCTCCACTTT. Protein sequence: CASSPRPDGRSSYNSPLHF.